The 27 T cell receptor beta chains in this list originate from one sample, sequenced in a study of spatial heterogeneity in lung cancer. What these receptors recognize is not known. Regarding time point: sample taken at primary tumor resection. One entry per CDR3 protein, called by TCRdb with MiXCR from the 5' RACE reads. Of about 5,700 distinct CDR3 sequences detected, roughly 15% appear once; the ten largest clones hold roughly a tenth. Study results and caveats: Within tumors, counts of expanded alpha and beta TCRs tracked tumor mutation counts.

The material was lung tumor tissue, obtained at surgery. The source is a male donor with early-stage non-small cell lung cancer.

By share of the sample, this clonotype is medium-sized. This rearrangement joins TRBV20-1 to TRBJ2-3; 10 bases line up with TRBD2. The CDR3 runs 16 residues. Germline assignment: CDR1 DFQATT and CDR2 SNEGSKA (reference sequence). V shed 0 bases and J 1 base; nucleotides not matched to a gene: 4. For the CDR3, the DNA is TGCAGTGCTAGAGATCCCCTAGCGGGAGGCACAGATACGCAGTATTTT. This translates into CSARDPLAGGTDTQYF.

There are a few counts of this clonotype. The rearrangement links TRBV4-1 to TRBJ2-3; D gene uncertain. The V gene's germline CDR1 is MGHRA and CDR2 YSYEKL. The CDR3 spans 15 residues. V was pared by 1 base and J by 1 base, with 9 bases between. As DNA, the CDR3 is TGCGCCAGCAGCCAAGGTCTAGTCCGCACAGATACGCAGTATTTT. It codes for CASSQGLVRTDTQYF.

V and J are TRBV7-2 and TRBJ1-5, with D possibly matching TRBD1 (5 bases). Germline-derived CDR1 and CDR2 are SGHTA and FQGNSA. This CDR3 has 15 amino acids. With 5 bases removed from V and 0 bases from J, the gap between germline ends came to 11 bases. The CDR3 DNA reads TGTGCCAGCAGCGCAACGGGGGATAGCAATCAGCCCCAGCATTTT. Its protein product is CASSATGDSNQPQHF.

Sample share makes this clonotype medium-sized. CDR3 sequence: CASSLADRGPPEGQYF. Written as DNA, the CDR3 is TGTGCCAGCAGCTTAGCCGACAGGGGGCCTCCCGAGGGGCAGTACTTC. The chain is built from TRBV7-6 and TRBJ2-7, with TRBD1 matching 10 bases. Germline lookup yields CDR1 SGHVS and CDR2 FNYEAQ. This CDR3 is 16 amino acids long. V lost 0 bases, J lost 9 bases, and 11 bases stayed unmatched.

This clonotype is medium-sized in the sample. Here the CDR3 DNA reads TGCGCCAGCAGCTTAGGCTTACAGGGCTACGAGCAGTACTTC. Translating gives CASSLGLQGYEQYF. This chain uses TRBV5-1 with TRBJ2-7; D perhaps matches TRBD1 (6 bases). With 2 bases removed from V and 3 bases from J, the gap between germline ends came to 12 bases. CDR3 length: 14 residues. Germline V gene sequence: CDR1 SGHRS, CDR2 YFSETQ.

V gene TRBV20-1 combines with J gene TRBJ2-3, with 9 bases that match TRBD2. The CDR3 totals 14 residues. Germline-derived CDR1 and CDR2 are DFQATT and SNEGSKA (reference sequence). V trimming: 4 bases; J trimming: 2 bases; junction bases outside the gene matches: 4. The CDR3 loop reads CSATVAGVTDTQYF. In nucleotides, the CDR3 is TGCAGTGCTACAGTAGCGGGAGTCACAGATACGCAGTATTTT.

This clonotype ranks as medium-sized. The DNA of the CDR3 is TGTGCCAGCAGCCCACCCGGGACAGGGTTCGGCACTGAAGCTTTCTTT. It encodes CASSPPGTGFGTEAFF. The V and J genes are TRBV12-3 or TRBV12-4 and TRBJ1-1, with 9 bases aligning to TRBD1. V dropped 6 bases and J dropped 4; count of bases not matched to a gene: 12. The length of the CDR3 is 16 residues.

The rearrangement joins TRBV7-3 to TRBJ2-3; possibly TRBD2 for D (5 bases). This CDR3 region has 16 residues. Per the germline V gene, CDR1 is SGHTA and CDR2 is FQGTGA. Trimming took 5 bases from V and 1 from J, leaving 16 bases between them. CDR3 DNA sequence: TGTGCCAGCAGCCCCCTTCCCCTCGGGGGCACAGATACGCAGTATTTT. It specifies CASSPLPLGGTDTQYF.

This clonotype was seen at least ten times. The gene calls are TRBV5-1 and TRBJ2-5; 8 nucleotides align to TRBD1. This CDR3 contains 16 residues. The V segment lost 4 bases and the J segment 1 base; nucleotides outside the gene matches: 9. Looked up from germline, CDR1 is SGHRS and CDR2 is YFSETQ. The CDR3: CASSRAGTGPQETQYF. Written as DNA, the CDR3 is TGCGCCAGCAGCAGGGCCGGGACAGGACCCCAAGAGACCCAGTACTTC.

By sample fraction, this clonotype is medium-sized. The CDR3, as DNA: TGTGCCAGCAGGCCCTTCGGGGGGGCCAATGAGCAGTTCTTC. Translation: CASRPFGGANEQFF. The chain couples TRBV12-3 or TRBV12-4 to TRBJ2-1; 8 bases line up with TRBD2. The ends lost 6 bases at V and 6 bases at J; junction bases unmatched: 7. The CDR3 contains 14 residues.

This clonotype appeared many times. V gene TRBV28 combines with J gene TRBJ1-2; possible D gene TRBD1, 6 bases. Trimming took 4 bases from V and 2 from J, leaving 8 bases between them. CDR1 is MDHEN, CDR2 SYDVKM, per germline. The CDR3 is 13 residues long. DNA for the CDR3: TGTGCCAGCAGTTCCGACAGGAACTATGGCTACACCTTC. It encodes CASSSDRNYGYTF.

This clonotype is termed medium-sized. The J gene is TRBJ1-5, the V gene TRBV7-2, with 10 bases matching TRBD1. The CDR3 covers 16 residues. J gave up 5 bases and V 5 bases, and 9 bases lay outside the gene matches. CDR1 and CDR2 from the germline V gene are SGHTA and FQGNSA. The CDR3 DNA follows: TGTGCCAGCAGCCTCTCCGGGACAGGGGCACATCAGCCCCAGCATTTT. Translation: CASSLSGTGAHQPQHF.

Only a few counts were recorded for this clonotype. This sequence joins TRBV7-3 and TRBJ2-2; the match to TRBD2 covers 10 bases. The CDR3 length is 18 residues. Germline V lookup: CDR1 SGHTA, CDR2 FQGTGA. The trim removed 1 base at V and 6 bases at J, leaving 11 bases unmatched. The CDR3 sequence is CASSLNPAGGPGAGELFF. CDR3 nucleotide sequence: TGTGCCAGCAGCTTAAATCCAGCGGGAGGGCCTGGGGCCGGGGAGCTGTTTTTT.

This clonotype is labeled as medium-sized (0.01 to 0.1%). The chain couples TRBV5-1 to TRBJ1-1; 7 positions match TRBD1. The CDR3 has 12 residues. With 4 bases clipped from V and 11 bases from J, the junction kept 8 bases outside the gene matches. The V gene's germline CDR1 is SGHRS and CDR2 YFSETQ. The chain's CDR3 is CASSRDRVGAFF. CDR3 DNA sequence: TGCGCCAGCAGCCGCGACAGGGTTGGCGCTTTCTTT.

This clonotype showed up just a few times. The chain is built from TRBV11-2 and TRBJ2-3; a possible D gene is TRBD1 (6 bases). Trimming removed 3 bases at V and 0 bases at J, with 10 bases between. This CDR3 has 15 amino acids. CDR1 SGHAT and CDR2 FQNNGV come from the germline V gene. The CDR3 is CASSLARGSTDTQYF. The CDR3 region has the DNA TGTGCCAGCAGCTTGGCGAGGGGGAGCACAGATACGCAGTATTTT. Using reference TRBV11-2 and TRBJ2-3 for the parts outside the CDR3, the full variable domain is EAGVAQSPRYKIIEKRQSVAFWCNPISGHATLYWYQQILGQGPKLLIQFQNNGVVDDSQLPKDRFSAERLKGVDSTLKIQPAKLEDSAVYLCASSLARGSTDTQYFGPGTRLTVL.

Sample share makes this clonotype medium-sized. The chain recombines TRBV10-3 with TRBJ1-1; D may be TRBD1 (5 bases). Trimming left V 0 bases short and J 4 bases short, with 9 bases between. This CDR3 spans 14 amino acids. CDR1 ENHRY and CDR2 SYGVKD come from the germline V gene. CDR3: CAISESVGVTEAFF. In DNA form, the CDR3 reads TGTGCCATCAGTGAGTCGGTAGGGGTCACTGAAGCTTTCTTT.

By frequency in the sample, this clonotype is medium-sized. The rearrangement uses TRBV20-1 and TRBJ2-7; 8 bases are a match to TRBD1. This CDR3 has 15 residues. CDR1 is DFQATT, CDR2 SNEGSKA, per germline (reference sequence). V lost 4 bases and J lost 7; bases outside the gene matches: 15. The CDR3: CSATSTQGAKEEQYF. DNA for the CDR3: TGCAGTGCTACCTCAACGCAGGGGGCGAAGGAAGAGCAGTACTTC.

In this sample, this clonotype is medium-sized. The CDR3 region is CASSLGPGSQETQYF. CDR3 coding DNA: TGTGCCAGCAGCTTAGGGCCGGGCAGCCAAGAGACCCAGTACTTC. The J gene is TRBJ2-5, the V gene TRBV11-2; no reliable D call. Germline CDR1 reads SGHAT; CDR2 reads FQNNGV. V was shortened by 1 base and J by 1 base, with 10 bases between the two germline ends. The CDR3 extends over 15 amino acids.

By frequency in the sample, this clonotype is medium-sized (0.01 to 0.1%). The chain combines TRBV9 with TRBJ2-2; D remains unclear. Germline CDR1 is SGDLS and CDR2 is YYNGEE. The length of the CDR3 is 13 residues. V was shortened by 4 bases and J by 3 bases, with 7 bases between the two germline ends. CDR3 sequence reads: CASSPHDTGELFF. Here the CDR3 DNA reads TGTGCCAGCAGCCCCCATGACACCGGGGAGCTGTTTTTT.

This clonotype is categorized as medium-sized. The J gene is TRBJ1-1, the V gene TRBV7-9; perhaps TRBD1 as D (6 bases). V gave up 1 base and J gave up 1 base, with 22 bases separating them. The CDR3 loop spans 19 amino acids. Germline loops: CDR1 SEHNR, CDR2 FQNEAQ (reference sequence). CDR3 loop: CASSLGVRGLRARNTEAFF. CDR3 coding DNA: TGTGCCAGCAGCTTAGGAGTTAGGGGGTTGAGGGCCAGGAACACTGAAGCTTTCTTT.

V gene TRBV19 combines with J gene TRBJ2-2, with TRBD2 as a possible D gene (6 bases). Per germline, CDR1 LNHDA and CDR2 SQIVND (reference sequence). The CDR3 covers 14 residues. V lost 9 bases and J 0 bases, leaving 11 bases between the germline ends. CDR3 sequence: CASQGTANTGELFF. The CDR3 DNA reads as TGTGCCAGCCAAGGGACTGCGAACACCGGGGAGCTGTTTTTT. Together with reference TRBV19 and TRBJ2-2, the CDR3 gives the full variable domain: DGGITQSPKYLFRKEGQNVTLSCEQNLNHDAMYWYRQDPGQGLRLIYYSQIVNDFQKGDIAEGYSVSREKKESFPLTVTSAQKNPTAFYLCASQGTANTGELFFGEGSRLTVL.

Only a few counts were recorded for this clonotype. This sequence joins TRBV6-2 or TRBV6-3 and TRBJ2-1; 7 bases map to TRBD2. This CDR3 is 16 amino acids long. V dropped 5 bases and J dropped 9; count of bases not matched to a gene: 16. Germline CDR1 is MNHEY and CDR2 is SVGEGT. The CDR3 reads CASSLRGGRPLREQFF. The CDR3 DNA reads TGTGCCAGCAGTCTACGGGGCGGGAGACCCCTCCGTGAGCAGTTCTTC.

This clonotype ranks as medium-sized. CDR3 DNA: TGCAGTGCTAGACTCGACACCGGGACAGACTTATCCCGAGACATTTCACCCCTCCACTTT. Translating gives CSARLDTGTDLSRDISPLHF. This chain joins TRBV20-1 and TRBJ1-6, with 7 bases aligning to TRBD1. CDR1 is DFQATT, CDR2 SNEGSKA, per germline (reference sequence). V lost 2 bases and J lost 9; bases outside the gene matches: 25. The CDR3 is 20 residues long.

This clonotype is medium-sized in the sample. The V call is TRBV2, the J call TRBJ1-4, with D hard to call. Germline V gene sequence: CDR1 SNHLY, CDR2 FYNNEI. The CDR3 spans 13 residues. V was clipped by 8 bases and J by 5 bases, with 12 bases between them. The CDR3 reads CASLGQTNEKLFF. The CDR3 DNA follows: TGTGCCAGCCTGGGCCAAACAAATGAAAAACTGTTTTTT.

This clonotype is medium-sized in the sample. This chain uses TRBV7-3 with TRBJ1-2; 7 nucleotides line up with TRBD1. The CDR3 spans 15 residues. V lost 5 bases to trimming and J lost 3 bases; unmatched junction nucleotides: 9. Germline V gives CDR1 SGHTA, CDR2 FQGTGA. The CDR3 loop is CASSLHQGGDYGYTF. CDR3 DNA sequence: TGTGCCAGCAGCCTCCATCAAGGGGGCGACTATGGCTACACCTTC.

By sample share, this clonotype is medium-sized. This chain connects TRBV7-3 to TRBJ1-1, with TRBD1 matching 7 bases. Germline lookup yields CDR1 SGHTA and CDR2 FQGTGA. J gave up 3 bases and V 5 bases, and 3 bases lay outside the gene matches. The CDR3 is 13 residues long. CDR3 coding DNA: TGTGCCAGCAGCATCCAGGGGGACACTGAAGCTTTCTTT. Amino acid sequence: CASSIQGDTEAFF. The full variable domain, rest sourced from reference TRBV7-3 and TRBJ1-1, is GAGVSQTPSNKVTEKGKYVELRCDPISGHTALYWYRQSLGQGPEFLIYFQGTGAADDSGLPNDRFFAVRPEGSVSTLKIQRTERGDSAVYLCASSIQGDTEAFFGQGTRLTVV.

In its sample, this clonotype ranks as medium-sized. J is TRBJ1-1 and V is TRBV27, with D possibly matching TRBD1 (6 bases). Between the trimmed V and J ends, which lost 5 bases and 1 base, there was a span of 8 bases. CDR1 is MNHEY, CDR2 SMNVEV, per germline (reference sequence). The CDR3 extends over 13 amino acids. CDR3 in DNA: TGTGCCAGCAGTCTAGGGGGGAACACTGAAGCTTTCTTT. Translation gives CASSLGGNTEAFF.